The 17 T cell receptor beta chains reported below all come from one sample, sequenced in a study of Tregs in tolerant kidney transplant recipients. Recipients received nonmyeloablative bone marrow transplants from related graft donors, with transient mixed chimerism. Assay: immunoSEQ multiplex PCR; the TCRdb copy retains only in-frame clones and omits some. The table counts some 15,000 clones; about 25% lies in the top ten. Here the sequenced sample was CD8+ T cells from blood (PBMCs), taken 6 months after the transplant. These TCRs come from a human patient who received a combined kidney and bone marrow transplant. The T cells may partly be graft donor cells.

With respect to this clone: The CDR3 extends 3 residues past the end of the read, so its final part is completed from the germline J gene. V usage is TRBV4-2 and J usage is TRBJ2-2; 7 nucleotides line up with TRBD1. In germline, CDR1 is LGHNA, CDR2 YNFKEQ. This CDR3 comprises 19 residues. The part of the CDR3 DNA that was read is TGTGCCAGCAGCCTAATTACCGGGACAGATTCCACTGGGGCCAACGTG. Translating gives CASSLITGTDSTGANV. The full CDR3 is CASSLITGTDSTGANVLFF.

With regard to this clone: Sequencing ends 3 residues short of the CDR3 end; the germline J gene provides the rest. The rearrangement joins TRBV7-9 to TRBJ2-5; possibly TRBD1 for D (5 bases). The germline V gene has CDR1 SEHNR and CDR2 FQNEAQ (reference sequence). The CDR3 is 14 amino acids. V lost 1 base and J 5 bases, leaving 11 bases between the germline ends. CDR3 DNA (partial): TGTGCCAGCAGCTTAGGTGGGGCGGAGGAGACC. Its translation: CASSLGGAEET. The entire CDR3 sequence reads CASSLGGAEETQYF. The full variable domain, its missing parts supplied by reference TRBV7-9 and TRBJ2-5, is DTGVSQNPRHKITKRGQNVTFRCDPISEHNRLYWYRQTLGQGPEFLTYFQNEAQLEKSRLLSDRFSAERPKGSFSTLEIQRTEQGDSAMYLCASSLGGAEETQYFGPGTRLLVL.

On this clone itself: The junction departs from germline at one end; a sequencing error may be responsible. The CDR3 end is not reached by the read, which stops 3 residues before it; the germline J gene fills it in. V gene TRBV7-9 combines with J gene TRBJ1-3; D gene uncertain. Looked up from germline, CDR1 is SEHNR and CDR2 is FQNEAQ (reference sequence). The CDR3 runs 14 residues. The DNA read from the CDR3 is TGTGCCAGCAGCGCCAGCTGGACTGGAAACACA. It yields the protein CASSASWTGNT. The entire CDR3 protein reads CASSASWTGNTIYF.

Remarks on this clone: From the germline J gene comes the end of the CDR3, since the read stops 3 residues before it. The rearrangement joins TRBV11-2 to TRBJ2-7; D not certain. Germline lookup yields CDR1 SGHAT and CDR2 FQNNGV. V was trimmed by 1 base and J by 3 bases, leaving 7 bases between them. The CDR3 is 13 residues long. Here the CDR3 reads CASSLGRLYEQYF. CDR3 DNA (partial): TGTGCCAGCAGCTTAGGGCGGCTCTACGAG.

Turning to this clone: Read data end 3 residues before the CDR3 end; the end is taken from the germline J gene. The chain carries TRBV7-9 and TRBJ2-7; a weak D match, TRBD1 (6 bases). CDR1 is SEHNR and CDR2 is FQNEAQ in the germline V gene (reference sequence). The CDR3 spans 12 residues. The V end lost 10 bases, the J end lost 3 bases, and 13 bases lay between the germline ends. The CDR3 bases that were read are TGTGCCACCCCGGGCAGGGGCTACGAG. Encoded protein: CATPGRGYE. The complete CDR3 reads CATPGRGYEQYF.

Note on this clone: The read is 3 residues too short to cover the CDR3 end, so that end is filled in from the germline J gene. The rearrangement links TRBV20-1 to TRBJ2-7; D remains ambiguous. V lost 0 bases and J 3 bases, leaving 9 bases between the germline ends. This CDR3 comprises 13 residues. Germline assignment: CDR1 DFQATT and CDR2 SNEGSKA (reference sequence). CDR3 protein: CSAREARYYEQYF. The sequenced CDR3 bases are TGCAGTGCTAGAGAGGCCAGGTACTACGAG.

CDR3 sequence: CASSRPGNFYNEQFF. The sequenced CDR3 bases are TGTGCCAGTAGTAGACCGGGGAACTTCTACAATGAG. The gene calls are TRBV19 and TRBJ2-1; D may be TRBD2 (5 bases). From the germline J gene comes the end of the CDR3, since the read stops 3 residues before it. From germline, CDR1 is LNHDA and CDR2 SQIVND (reference sequence). Trimming left V 4 bases short and J 3 bases short, with 13 bases between. The CDR3 has 15 residues.

Remarks on this clone: The observed sequence ends 3 residues before the CDR3 terminus, with the missing tail filled in from the germline J gene. The chain carries TRBV20-1 and TRBJ2-3, with 7 bases that match TRBD2. The length of the CDR3 is 17 residues. V was clipped by 0 bases and J by 2 bases; unmatched bases: 11. Germline V gives CDR1 DFQATT, CDR2 SNEGSKA (reference sequence). The sequenced part of the CDR3 DNA is TGCAGTGCTAGAGACTTTCTAGCGGTTCGATCCACAGATACG. It translates to CSARDFLAVRSTDT. The full CDR3 reads CSARDFLAVRSTDTQYF.

This clone is medium-sized (0.01 to 0.1%) by frequency. The CDR3 end falls 3 residues outside the read, so it is completed with the germline J gene. The V and J genes are TRBV9 and TRBJ1-2; no firm D call. The germline V gene has CDR1 SGDLS and CDR2 YYNGEE. The CDR3 has 13 amino acids. CDR3 amino acids: CASSVRRTSGYTF. The covered CDR3 bases are TGTGCCAGCAGCGTTCGACGGACTTCGGGC.

With respect to this clone: The read gets to within 3 residues of the CDR3 end, and the germline J gene fills in the rest. The chain is built from TRBV7-6 and TRBJ2-7, with a weak D call TRBD1 (5 bases). Between the trimmed V and J ends, which lost 5 bases and 5 bases, there was a span of 13 bases. The CDR3 is 13 residues long. Germline CDR1 and CDR2: SGHVS and FNYEAQ. Incomplete CDR3 DNA: TGTGCCAGCAGCCACGGACAATACGACGAG. It codes for CASSHGQYDE. The complete CDR3 reads CASSHGQYDEQYF.

Turning to this clone: Read data end 3 residues before the CDR3 end; the end is taken from the germline J gene. The chain recombines TRBV6-2 or TRBV6-3 with TRBJ2-1, with 10 bases that match TRBD2. The CDR3 extends over 15 amino acids. The germline V gene encodes CDR1 MNHEY and CDR2 SVGEGT. Trimming cost V 2 bases and J 4 bases; bases outside gene matches: 2. Incomplete CDR3 DNA: TGTGCCAGCAGTTACCTAGCGGGAGCGTACAATGAG. It specifies CASSYLAGAYNE. The CDR3 in its entirety is CASSYLAGAYNEQFF.

Note on this clone: The CDR3 end is not reached by the read, which stops 3 residues before it; the germline J gene fills it in. The rearrangement joins TRBV6-2 or TRBV6-3 to TRBJ1-1; TRBD1 matches at 8 bases. Per the germline V gene, CDR1 is MNHEY and CDR2 is SVGEGT. The CDR3 is 17 amino acids. V trimming: 5 bases; J trimming: 1 base; junction bases outside the gene matches: 12. The DNA read from the CDR3 is TGTGCCAGCAGTCCACTCCGCGGACAGGGCGGGAACACTGAA. Amino acids: CASSPLRGQGGNTE. In full, the CDR3 is CASSPLRGQGGNTEAFF.

As regards this clone: The read ends 3 residues before the CDR3 terminus; that terminus is restored from the germline J gene. Different DNA sequences within this sample yield the same CDR3. The chain couples TRBV19 to TRBJ2-7; 7 bases fit TRBD1. CDR3 length: 13 amino acids. The trim removed 5 bases at V and 6 bases at J, leaving 7 bases unmatched. Germline-derived CDR1 and CDR2 are LNHDA and SQIVND (reference sequence). The CDR3 reads CASSVPAGGEQYF. The DNA read from the CDR3 is TGTGCCAGTAGTGTGCCCGCAGGGGGCGAG.

A note on this clone: The read comes to an end 3 residues before the CDR3 does, leaving the germline J gene to fill in the end. The chain links TRBV7-8 to TRBJ2-2; D call uncertain. V shed 5 bases and J shed 2 bases, with 12 bases lying between them. This CDR3 has 15 residues. Germline CDR1 reads SGHVS; CDR2 reads FQNEAQ. Here the CDR3 reads CASSLPGSNTGELFF. The DNA read from the CDR3 is TGTGCCAGCAGCCTCCCCGGGTCTAACACCGGGGAG.

A word on this clone: The read falls 3 residues short of the CDR3 end, and the missing part is taken from the germline J gene. The chain has TRBV7-6 and TRBJ2-7; 7 positions agree with TRBD1. The germline V gene encodes CDR1 SGHVS and CDR2 FNYEAQ. The CDR3 totals 15 residues. J lost 2 bases, V lost 1 base, and 5 bases had no gene match. The DNA read from the CDR3 is TGTGCCAGCAGCTTAGGCACAGGGGTAACCTACGAG. Translation: CASSLGTGVTYE. The CDR3 as a whole reads CASSLGTGVTYEQYF.

As for this clone: The CDR3 end falls 3 residues outside the read, so it is completed with the germline J gene. The V gene is TRBV7-6, the J gene TRBJ1-2; 12 bases align to TRBD1. Trimming removed 5 bases from V and 4 bases from J; junction bases left unmatched: 5. This CDR3 spans 15 amino acids. CDR1 is SGHVS, CDR2 FNYEAQ, per germline. The CDR3 sequence: CASSPGQGAIYGYTF. CDR3 DNA, as far as it was read: TGTGCCAGCAGCCCGGGACAGGGGGCGATCTATGGC.

A remark on this clone: The sequence runs out 3 residues before the end of the CDR3; the remainder is reconstructed from the germline J gene. The chain uses TRBV5-5 and TRBJ2-1, with 8 nucleotides matching TRBD1. Trimming removed 0 bases from V and 6 bases from J; junction bases left unmatched: 5. Looked up from germline, CDR1 is SGHKS and CDR2 is YYEKEE (reference sequence). CDR3 length: 15 residues. CDR3 DNA, as far as it was read: TGTGCCAGCAGCTTGGGACAGGGGCCCAGCAATGAG. The encoded protein is CASSLGQGPSNE. The full CDR3 protein reads CASSLGQGPSNEQFF.